This T cell receptor beta chain was documented in a study of blood T cell repertoires in COVID-19. About the research overall: The United States, Italy and Spain were the sources of the acute and convalescent COVID-19 samples. T cells, B-cell-depleted T cells, or PBMCs provided the cDNA or gDNA that served as material.

V trimming: 6 bases; J trimming: 7 bases; junction bases outside the gene matches: 5. Germline V gene data show CDR1 as MDHEN and CDR2 as SYDVKM. The CDR3 contains 13 residues. As processed by the authors: Amplification of reference gene primers was used by the study to estimate nucleated cell counts. Only in-frame clones appear in the TCRdb table, and some are missing; sequencing was by immunoSEQ multiplex PCR. V, J and clone size derive from that table, while D and trimming were established from the DNA sequence. Counted here are 110,000 to 150,000 clones, roughly nine tenths occurring once; the ten biggest clones make up 3%.

Material: peripheral blood. J is TRBJ1-4 and V is TRBV28, with 7 nucleotides matching TRBD1. The receptor was isolated from an older woman with active COVID-19. In DNA form, the CDR3 reads TGTGCCAGCAGGACAGGGAAGATTGAAAAACTGTTTTTT. This translates into CASRTGKIEKLFF.